This TCR beta chain was obtained from a study of spatial heterogeneity in lung cancer. Turning to the study itself: Compared with alpha-chain sequences, beta-chain sequences were consistently detected in greater numbers. General study findings and limits: Ubiquitous expanded tumor TCRs were seen in blood more at resection than at follow-up.

This clonotype was counted ten times or more. What it recognizes is unknown. MiXCR was run by TCRdb on the 5' RACE reads, yielding one entry per CDR3 protein. The data contain roughly 79,000 distinct CDR3 sequences, under 8.5% of them singletons. Trimming left V 0 bases short and J 1 base short, with 13 bases between. The CDR3 consists of 16 residues. Germline V gene sequence: CDR1 LGHNA, CDR2 YSLEER. Indicated time point: sample taken at primary tumor resection. The approximately 78 donors had untreated early-stage non-small cell lung cancer. The receptor's source is a male donor with early-stage non-small cell lung cancer. This sequence joins TRBV4-3 and TRBJ2-7; no firm D call. Here the sequenced sample was PBMCs, taken at surgery. The CDR3: CASSQESEIGSYEQYF. In nucleotides, the CDR3 is TGCGCCAGCAGCCAAGAATCGGAAATTGGGTCCTACGAGCAGTACTTC.